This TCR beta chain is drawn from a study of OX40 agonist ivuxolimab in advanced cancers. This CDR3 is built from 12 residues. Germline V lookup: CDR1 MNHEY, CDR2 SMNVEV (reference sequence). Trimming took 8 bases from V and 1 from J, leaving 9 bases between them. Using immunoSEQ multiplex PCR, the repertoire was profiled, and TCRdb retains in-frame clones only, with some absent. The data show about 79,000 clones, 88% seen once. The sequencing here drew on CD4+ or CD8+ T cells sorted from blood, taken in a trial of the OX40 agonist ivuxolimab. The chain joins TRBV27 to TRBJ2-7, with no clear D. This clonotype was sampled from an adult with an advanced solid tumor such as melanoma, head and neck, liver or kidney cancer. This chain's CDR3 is CASGTRSYEQYF. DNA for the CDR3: TGTGCCAGCGGAACCCGATCCTACGAGCAGTACTTC.